This entry describes one T cell receptor (beta chain). The V end lost 6 bases, the J end lost 5 bases, and 13 bases lay between the germline ends. The CDR3 covers 14 residues. Germline assignment: CDR1 LNHDA and CDR2 SQIVND (reference sequence). Generated by immunoSEQ multiplex PCR, the TCRdb table keeps only in-frame clones and is missing some. In the table there are 110,000 to 150,000 clones, approximately 80% of which are singletons. These data originate in a study of blood T cell repertoires in COVID-19. Study-wide background: PBMCs, B-cell-depleted T cells, or T cells were the source of the cDNA or gDNA that made up the material.

Sequences were obtained from peripheral blood. The rearrangement links TRBV19 to TRBJ2-2, with a possible D match to TRBD2 (5 bases). This TCR was sampled from a man in his 70s who had recovered from COVID-19. In DNA, the CDR3 is TGTGCCAGTAGAAGGAACTGGGAGACCGGGGAGCTGTTTTTT. It specifies CASRRNWETGELFF.